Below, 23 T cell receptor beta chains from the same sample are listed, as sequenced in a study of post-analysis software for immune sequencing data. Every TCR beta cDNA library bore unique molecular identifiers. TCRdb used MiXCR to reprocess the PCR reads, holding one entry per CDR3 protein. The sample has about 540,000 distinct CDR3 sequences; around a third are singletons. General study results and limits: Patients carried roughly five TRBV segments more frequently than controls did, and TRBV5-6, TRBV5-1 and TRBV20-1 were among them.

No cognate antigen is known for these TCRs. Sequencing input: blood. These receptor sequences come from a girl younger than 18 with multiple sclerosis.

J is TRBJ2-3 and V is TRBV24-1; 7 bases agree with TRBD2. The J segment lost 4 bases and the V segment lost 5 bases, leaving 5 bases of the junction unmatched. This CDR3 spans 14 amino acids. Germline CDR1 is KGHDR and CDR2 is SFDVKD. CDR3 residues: CATSGKGLADTQYF. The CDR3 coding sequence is TGTGCCACCAGTGGGAAAGGACTAGCAGATACGCAGTATTTT.

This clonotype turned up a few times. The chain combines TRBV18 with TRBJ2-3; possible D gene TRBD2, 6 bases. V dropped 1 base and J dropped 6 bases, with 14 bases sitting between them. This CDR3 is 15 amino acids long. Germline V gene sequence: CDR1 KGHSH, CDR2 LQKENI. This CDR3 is CASSPLADILDTQYF. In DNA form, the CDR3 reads TGTGCCAGCTCACCACTAGCGGACATCCTTGATACGCAGTATTTT.

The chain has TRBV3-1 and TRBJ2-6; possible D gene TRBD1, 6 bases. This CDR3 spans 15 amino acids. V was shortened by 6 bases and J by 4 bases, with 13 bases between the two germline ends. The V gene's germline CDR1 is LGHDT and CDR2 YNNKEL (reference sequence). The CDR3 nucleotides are TGTGCCAGCAGTCAAACAGGGCCCGGGGCCAACGTCCTGACTTTC. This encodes CASSQTGPGANVLTF.

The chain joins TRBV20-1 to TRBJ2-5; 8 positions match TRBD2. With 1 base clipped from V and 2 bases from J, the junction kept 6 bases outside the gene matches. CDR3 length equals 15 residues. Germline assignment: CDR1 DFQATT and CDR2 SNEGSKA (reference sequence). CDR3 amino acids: CSARGSAGDQETQYF. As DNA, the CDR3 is TGCAGTGCTAGAGGCTCAGCGGGGGATCAAGAGACCCAGTACTTC.

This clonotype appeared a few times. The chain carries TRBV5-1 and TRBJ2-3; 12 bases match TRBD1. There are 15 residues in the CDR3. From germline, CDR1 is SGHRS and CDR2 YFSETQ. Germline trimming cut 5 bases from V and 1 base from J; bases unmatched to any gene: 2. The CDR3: CASSRDRGRTDTQYF. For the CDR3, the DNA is TGCGCCAGCAGTCGGGACAGGGGGCGCACAGATACGCAGTATTTT.

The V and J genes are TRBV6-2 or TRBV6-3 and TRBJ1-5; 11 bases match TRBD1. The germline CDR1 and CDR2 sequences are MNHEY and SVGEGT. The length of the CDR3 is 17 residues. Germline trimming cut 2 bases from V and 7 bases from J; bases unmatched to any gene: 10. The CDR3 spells CASSYRDRGGARQPQHF. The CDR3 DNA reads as TGTGCCAGCAGTTACCGGGACAGGGGGGGAGCGCGACAGCCCCAGCATTTT.

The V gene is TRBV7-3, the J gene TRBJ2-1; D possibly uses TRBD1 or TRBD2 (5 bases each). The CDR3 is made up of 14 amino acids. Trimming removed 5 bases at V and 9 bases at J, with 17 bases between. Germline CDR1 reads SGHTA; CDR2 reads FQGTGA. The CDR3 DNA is TGTGCCAGCAGCAAAGTTGGGACCAGGTCTGAGCAGTTCTTC. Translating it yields CASSKVGTRSEQFF.

The CDR3 DNA reads TGTGCCAGCAGCTTAGTGTCGGGGGGCTACGAGCAGTACTTC. Its translation is CASSLVSGGYEQYF. This sequence joins TRBV7-2 and TRBJ2-7; 7 nucleotides align to TRBD2. CDR3 length equals 14 residues. The V gene's germline CDR1 is SGHTA and CDR2 FQGNSA. The V gene end was trimmed by 1 base and the J gene end by 3 bases; junction bases not matched to a gene: 3.

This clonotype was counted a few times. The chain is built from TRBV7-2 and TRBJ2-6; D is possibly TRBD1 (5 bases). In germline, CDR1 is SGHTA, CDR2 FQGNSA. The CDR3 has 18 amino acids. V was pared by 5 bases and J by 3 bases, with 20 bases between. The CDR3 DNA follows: TGTGCCAGCAGCCCCCTGGCGGCAGGGCTAATTGGGGCCAACGTCCTGACTTTC. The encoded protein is CASSPLAAGLIGANVLTF.

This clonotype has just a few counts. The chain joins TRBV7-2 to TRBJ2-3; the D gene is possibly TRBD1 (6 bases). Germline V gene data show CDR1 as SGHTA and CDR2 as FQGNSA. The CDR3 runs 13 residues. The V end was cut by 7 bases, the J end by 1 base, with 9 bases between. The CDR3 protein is CASNGGGTDTQYF. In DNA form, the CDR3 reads TGTGCCAGCAATGGGGGCGGCACAGATACGCAGTATTTT.

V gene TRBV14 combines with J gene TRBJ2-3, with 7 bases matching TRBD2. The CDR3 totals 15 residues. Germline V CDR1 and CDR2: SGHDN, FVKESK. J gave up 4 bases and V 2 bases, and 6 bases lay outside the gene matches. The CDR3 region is CASSQSRLAADTQYF. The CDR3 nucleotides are TGTGCCAGCAGCCAAAGTCGGCTAGCGGCAGATACGCAGTATTTT.

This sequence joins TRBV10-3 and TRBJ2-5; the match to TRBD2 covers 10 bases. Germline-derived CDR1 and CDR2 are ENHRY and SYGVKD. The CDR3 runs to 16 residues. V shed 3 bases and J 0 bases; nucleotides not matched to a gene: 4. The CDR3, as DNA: TGTGCCATCAGTGATAGCGGGGGGCCAAACCAAGAGACCCAGTACTTC. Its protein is CAISDSGGPNQETQYF.

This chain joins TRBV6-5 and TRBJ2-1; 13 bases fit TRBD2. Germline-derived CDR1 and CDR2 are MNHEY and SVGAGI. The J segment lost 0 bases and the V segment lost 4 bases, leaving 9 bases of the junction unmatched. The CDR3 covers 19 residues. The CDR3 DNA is TGTGCCAGCAGTTCAGCGGGACTAGCGGGGCCGAGCTCCTACAATGAGCAGTTCTTC. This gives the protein CASSSAGLAGPSSYNEQFF.

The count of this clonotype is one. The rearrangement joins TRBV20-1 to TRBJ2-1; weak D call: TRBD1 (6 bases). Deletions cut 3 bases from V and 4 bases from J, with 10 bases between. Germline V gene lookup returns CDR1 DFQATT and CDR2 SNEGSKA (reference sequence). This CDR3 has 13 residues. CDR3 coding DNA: TGCAGTGCTAGCGTGGACAGTTACAATGAGCAGTTCTTC. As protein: CSASVDSYNEQFF.

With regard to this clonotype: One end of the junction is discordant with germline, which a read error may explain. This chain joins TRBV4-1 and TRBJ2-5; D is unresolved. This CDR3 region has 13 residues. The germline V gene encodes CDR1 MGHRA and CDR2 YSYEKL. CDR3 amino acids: CASNQHLGNEQYF. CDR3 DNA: TGCGCCAGCAACCAACACCTTGGCAATGAGCAGTACTTC.

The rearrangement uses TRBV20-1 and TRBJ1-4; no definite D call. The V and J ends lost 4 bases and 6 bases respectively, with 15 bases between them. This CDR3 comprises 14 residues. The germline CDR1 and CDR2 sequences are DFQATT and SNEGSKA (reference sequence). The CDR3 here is CSATTWTVDEKLFF. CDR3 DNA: TGCAGTGCTACAACCTGGACCGTAGATGAAAAACTGTTTTTT.

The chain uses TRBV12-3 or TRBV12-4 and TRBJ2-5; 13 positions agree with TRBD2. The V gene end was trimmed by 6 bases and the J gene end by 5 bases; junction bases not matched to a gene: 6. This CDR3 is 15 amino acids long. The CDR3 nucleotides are TGTGCCAGCAGAACTAGCGGGGGGGCCCGGGAGACCCAGTACTTC. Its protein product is CASRTSGGARETQYF.

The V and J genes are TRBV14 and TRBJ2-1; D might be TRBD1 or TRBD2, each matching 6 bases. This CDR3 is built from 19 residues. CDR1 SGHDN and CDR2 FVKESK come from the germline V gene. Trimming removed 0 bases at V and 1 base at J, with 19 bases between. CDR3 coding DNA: TGTGCCAGCAGCCAAGATGAGGCGAAGGGGGGACCTTCCTACAATGAGCAGTTCTTC. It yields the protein CASSQDEAKGGPSYNEQFF.

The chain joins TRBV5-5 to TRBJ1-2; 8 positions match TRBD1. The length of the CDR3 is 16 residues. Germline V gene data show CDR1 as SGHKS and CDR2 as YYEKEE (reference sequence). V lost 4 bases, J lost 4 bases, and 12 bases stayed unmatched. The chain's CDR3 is CASSVYPGQASYGYTF. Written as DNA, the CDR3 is TGTGCCAGCAGCGTATACCCGGGACAGGCTTCCTATGGCTACACCTTC.

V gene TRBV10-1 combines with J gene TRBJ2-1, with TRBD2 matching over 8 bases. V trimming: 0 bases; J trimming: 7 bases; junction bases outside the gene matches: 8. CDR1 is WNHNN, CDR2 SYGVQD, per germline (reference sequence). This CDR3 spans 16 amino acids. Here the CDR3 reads CASSESGPGGRNEQFF. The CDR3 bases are TGCGCCAGCAGTGAGTCGGGTCCGGGGGGGCGGAATGAGCAGTTCTTC.

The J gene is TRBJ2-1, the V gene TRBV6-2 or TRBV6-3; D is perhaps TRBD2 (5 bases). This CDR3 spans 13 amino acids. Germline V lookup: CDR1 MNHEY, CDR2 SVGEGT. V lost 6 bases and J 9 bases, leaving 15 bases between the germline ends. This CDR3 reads CASRQSSRGEQFF. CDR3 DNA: TGTGCCAGCAGACAGTCCTCACGGGGTGAGCAGTTCTTC.

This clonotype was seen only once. The CDR3 here is CASSSGQANTGELFF. Here the CDR3 DNA reads TGCGCCAGCAGCTCCGGACAGGCGAACACCGGGGAGCTGTTTTTT. The chain recombines TRBV5-1 with TRBJ2-2; the match to TRBD1 covers 7 bases. Germline-derived CDR1 and CDR2 are SGHRS and YFSETQ. The CDR3 length is 15 residues. J lost 0 bases, V lost 3 bases, and 2 bases had no gene match.

The CDR3 DNA sequence: TGTGCCAGCAGCCTGCTTTCCAGGGTCCACGAGCAGTACTTC. Translating gives CASSLLSRVHEQYF. This rearrangement joins TRBV21-1 to TRBJ2-7; the table's D call, TRBD1, has no DNA check behind it. TRBV21-1 is labeled a pseudogene. This CDR3 spans 14 amino acids.